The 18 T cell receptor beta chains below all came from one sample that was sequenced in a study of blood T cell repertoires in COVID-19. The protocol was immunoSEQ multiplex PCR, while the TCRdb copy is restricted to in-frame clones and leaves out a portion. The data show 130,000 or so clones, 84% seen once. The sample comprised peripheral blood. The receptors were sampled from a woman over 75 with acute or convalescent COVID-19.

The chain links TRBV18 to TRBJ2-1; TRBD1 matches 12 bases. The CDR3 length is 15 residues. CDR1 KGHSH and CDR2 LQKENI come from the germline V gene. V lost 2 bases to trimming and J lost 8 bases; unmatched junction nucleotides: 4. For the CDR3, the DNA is TGTGCCAGCTCACCAGGGACAGGGGGCCTTTATGAGCAGTTCTTC. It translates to CASSPGTGGLYEQFF. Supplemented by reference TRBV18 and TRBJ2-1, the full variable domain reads NAGVMQNPRHLVRRRGQEARLRCSPMKGHSHVYWYRQLPEEGLKFMVYLQKENIIDESGMPKERFSAEFPKEGPSILRIQQVVRGDSAAYFCASSPGTGGLYEQFFGPGTRLTVL.

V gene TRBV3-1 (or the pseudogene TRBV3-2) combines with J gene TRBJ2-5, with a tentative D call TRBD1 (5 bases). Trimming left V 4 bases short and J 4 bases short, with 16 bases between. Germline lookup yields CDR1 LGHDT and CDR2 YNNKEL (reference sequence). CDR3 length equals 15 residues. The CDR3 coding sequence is TGTGCCAGCAGCCCAGGGCCGAGCTCTCGAGAGACCCAGTACTTC. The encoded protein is CASSPGPSSRETQYF.

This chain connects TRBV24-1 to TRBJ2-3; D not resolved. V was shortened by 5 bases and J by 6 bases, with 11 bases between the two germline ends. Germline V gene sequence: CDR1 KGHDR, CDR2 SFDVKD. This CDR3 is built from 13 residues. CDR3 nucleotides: TGTGCCACCAGTGGATCTTTCGCGGATACGCAGTATTTT. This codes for CATSGSFADTQYF.

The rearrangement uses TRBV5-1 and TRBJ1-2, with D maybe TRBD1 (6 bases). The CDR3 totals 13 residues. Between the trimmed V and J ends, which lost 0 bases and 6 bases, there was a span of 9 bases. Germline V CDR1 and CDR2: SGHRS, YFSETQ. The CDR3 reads CASSLGNRDGYTF. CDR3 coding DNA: TGCGCCAGCAGCTTGGGGAACAGGGATGGCTACACCTTC.

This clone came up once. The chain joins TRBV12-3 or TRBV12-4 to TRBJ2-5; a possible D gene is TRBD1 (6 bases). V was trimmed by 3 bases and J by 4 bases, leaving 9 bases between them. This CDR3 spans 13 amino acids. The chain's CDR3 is CASSFRGPETQYF. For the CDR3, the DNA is TGTGCCAGCAGTTTCAGGGGCCCAGAGACCCAGTACTTC.

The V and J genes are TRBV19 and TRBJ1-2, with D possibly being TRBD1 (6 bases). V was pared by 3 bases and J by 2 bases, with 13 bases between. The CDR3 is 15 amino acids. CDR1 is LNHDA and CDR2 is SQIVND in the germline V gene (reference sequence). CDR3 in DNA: TGTGCCAGTAGTATCTCGGCAGGGGAAAACTATGGCTACACCTTC. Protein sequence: CASSISAGENYGYTF.

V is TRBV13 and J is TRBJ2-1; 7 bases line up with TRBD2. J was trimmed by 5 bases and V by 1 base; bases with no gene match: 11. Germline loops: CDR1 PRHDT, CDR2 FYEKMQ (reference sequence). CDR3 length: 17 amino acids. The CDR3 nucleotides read TGTGCCAGCAGCTTAGCCCGGGGGGAGGGCCCGAACAATGAGCAGTTCTTC. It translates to CASSLARGEGPNNEQFF.

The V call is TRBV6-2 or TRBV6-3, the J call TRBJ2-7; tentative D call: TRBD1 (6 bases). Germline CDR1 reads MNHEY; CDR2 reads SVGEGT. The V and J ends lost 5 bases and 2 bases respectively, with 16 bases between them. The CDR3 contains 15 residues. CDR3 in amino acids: CASSVRGQLTYEQYF. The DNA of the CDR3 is TGTGCCAGCAGTGTGCGTGGACAGCTAACCTACGAGCAGTACTTC.

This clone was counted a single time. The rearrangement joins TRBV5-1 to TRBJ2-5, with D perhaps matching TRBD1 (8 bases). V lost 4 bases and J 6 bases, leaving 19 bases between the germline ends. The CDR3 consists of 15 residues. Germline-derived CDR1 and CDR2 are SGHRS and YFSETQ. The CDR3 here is CASSPDGQGGQTQYF. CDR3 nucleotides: TGCGCCAGCAGCCCCGACGGACAGGGAGGGCAGACCCAGTACTTC.

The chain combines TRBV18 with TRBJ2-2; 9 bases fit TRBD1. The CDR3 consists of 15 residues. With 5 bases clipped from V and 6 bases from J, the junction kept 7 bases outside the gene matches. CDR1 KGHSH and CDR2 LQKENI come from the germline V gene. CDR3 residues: CASSRDREVAGELFF. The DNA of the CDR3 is TGTGCCAGCTCAAGGGACAGGGAAGTGGCCGGGGAGCTGTTTTTT.

The CDR3 DNA follows: TGCGCCAGCAGCTTGGAACAGGGGATGGTAGCTTTCTTT. Translated: CASSLEQGMVAFF. V gene TRBV5-1 combines with J gene TRBJ1-1, with 7 bases that match TRBD1. J gave up 10 bases and V 0 bases, and 6 bases lay outside the gene matches. Germline V gene lookup returns CDR1 SGHRS and CDR2 YFSETQ. This CDR3 spans 13 amino acids.

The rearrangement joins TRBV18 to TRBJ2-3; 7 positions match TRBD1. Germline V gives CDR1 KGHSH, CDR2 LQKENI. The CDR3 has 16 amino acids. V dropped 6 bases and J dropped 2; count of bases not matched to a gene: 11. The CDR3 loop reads CASSAVRDRNTDTQYF. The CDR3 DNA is TGTGCCAGCTCGGCCGTCCGGGACAGAAACACAGATACGCAGTATTTT.

The CDR3 protein is CASSLGLAGGFNEQFF. The CDR3 nucleotides read TGTGCCAGCAGCCTGGGACTAGCGGGAGGGTTCAATGAGCAGTTCTTC. The chain is built from TRBV5-6 and TRBJ2-1; 16 positions agree with TRBD2. After removal of 4 bases from V and 6 bases from J, the junction contained 4 bases not matched to a gene. This CDR3 region has 16 residues. The germline CDR1 and CDR2 sequences are SGHDT and YYEEEE.

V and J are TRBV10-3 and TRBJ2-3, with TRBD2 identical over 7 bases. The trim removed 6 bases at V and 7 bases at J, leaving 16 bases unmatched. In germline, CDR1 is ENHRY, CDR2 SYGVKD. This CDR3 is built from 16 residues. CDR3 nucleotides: TGTGCCATCAGCAGTGGGGGGGAGACAAGGTCAAATACGCAGTATTTT. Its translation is CAISSGGETRSNTQYF.

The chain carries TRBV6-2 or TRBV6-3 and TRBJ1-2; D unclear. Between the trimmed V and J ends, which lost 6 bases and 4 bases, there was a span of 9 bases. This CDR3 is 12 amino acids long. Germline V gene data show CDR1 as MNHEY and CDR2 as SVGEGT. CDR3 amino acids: CASSTYTYGYTF. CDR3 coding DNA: TGTGCCAGCAGCACCTATACCTATGGCTACACCTTC.

For the CDR3, the DNA is TGTGCCAGCGGGGGAGGCCTGAACACTGAAGCTTTCTTT. It translates to CASGGGLNTEAFF. The rearrangement links TRBV27 to TRBJ1-1; possibly TRBD1 for D (5 bases). Germline V gene sequence: CDR1 MNHEY, CDR2 SMNVEV (reference sequence). CDR3 size: 13 residues. The germline V and J ends were trimmed by 8 bases and 0 bases, with 10 bases remaining between them.

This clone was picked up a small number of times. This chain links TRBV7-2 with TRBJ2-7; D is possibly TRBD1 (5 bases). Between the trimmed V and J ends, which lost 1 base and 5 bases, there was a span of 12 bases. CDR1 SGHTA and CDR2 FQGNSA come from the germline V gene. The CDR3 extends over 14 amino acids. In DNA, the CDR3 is TGTGCCAGCAGCTTAGAGTTTAGCAGGGACGAGCAGTACTTC. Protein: CASSLEFSRDEQYF. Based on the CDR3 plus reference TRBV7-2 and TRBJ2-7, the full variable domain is GAGVSQSPSNKVTEKGKDVELRCDPISGHTALYWYRQSLGQGLEFLIYFQGNSAPDKSGLPSDRFSAERTGGSVSTLTIQRTQQEDSAVYLCASSLEFSRDEQYFGPGTRLTVT.

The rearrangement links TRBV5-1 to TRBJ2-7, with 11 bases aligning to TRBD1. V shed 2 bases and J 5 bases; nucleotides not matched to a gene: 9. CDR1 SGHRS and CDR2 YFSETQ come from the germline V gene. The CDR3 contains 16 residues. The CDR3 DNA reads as TGCGCCAGCAGCTTTAGGGACAGGGGGGATTTCCACGAGCAGTACTTC. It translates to CASSFRDRGDFHEQYF.